A single sample is the source of the 12 T cell receptor beta chains below, sequenced in a study of quantifying T cell responses using KT2 cells. Overall study: TCR alpha and beta constant-region primers primed reverse transcription of RNA.

An oligo carrying a UMI was ligated to the cDNA 3' end. First-round PCR used 4 cycles and beta primers RC1.1 and RC1.2 covering TRBC1 and TRBC2. Via MiXCR, TCRdb re-called the UMI-ligation and nested PCR reads, giving one row per CDR3 protein. The sample records some 33,000 distinct CDR3 sequences, about a tenth being singletons. The material sequenced was PBMCs spiked with cells of the T cell clone KT2. These receptors were collected from a human donor.

The chain is built from TRBV11-2 and TRBJ2-1, with D hard to call. Germline CDR1 and CDR2: SGHAT and FQNNGV. Trimming removed 4 bases at V and 7 bases at J, with 14 bases between. CDR3 size: 14 residues. The DNA of the CDR3 is TGTGCCAGCAGCTCCCTCCGCCGTGGAAATGAGCAGTTCTTC. Its translation: CASSSLRRGNEQFF. Drawing the rest from reference TRBV11-2 and TRBJ2-1, the complete variable domain is EAGVAQSPRYKIIEKRQSVAFWCNPISGHATLYWYQQILGQGPKLLIQFQNNGVVDDSQLPKDRFSAERLKGVDSTLKIQPAKLEDSAVYLCASSSLRRGNEQFFGPGTRLTVL.

This clonotype has ten or more counts. The chain joins TRBV12-3 or TRBV12-4 to TRBJ1-2; D remains unclear. V was clipped by 6 bases and J by 4 bases, with 12 bases between them. This CDR3 has 13 amino acids. The CDR3 here is CASSPGQIYGYTF. CDR3 sequence (DNA): TGTGCCAGCAGCCCCGGGCAGATCTATGGCTACACCTTC.

The chain uses TRBV6-5 and TRBJ2-3, with D maybe TRBD2 (5 bases). The germline CDR1 and CDR2 sequences are MNHEY and SVGAGI. The CDR3 covers 16 residues. Trimming stripped 0 bases from V and 6 bases from J, with 16 bases between. CDR3 nucleotides: TGTGCCAGCAGTTACTCGGTCTTGAGGGTTTCGGATACGCAGTATTTT. Translation gives CASSYSVLRVSDTQYF.

This clonotype turned up a few times. The CDR3 spells CAISAGSFEQFF. CDR3 sequence (DNA): TGTGCCATCAGCGCAGGGTCCTTTGAGCAGTTCTTC. The V and J genes are TRBV10-3 and TRBJ2-1; a weak D match, TRBD1 (5 bases). The CDR3 runs 12 residues. CDR1 ENHRY and CDR2 SYGVKD come from the germline V gene. The V end lost 6 bases, the J end lost 9 bases, and 12 bases lay between the germline ends.

V and J are TRBV6-5 and TRBJ2-1; D is uncertain. In germline, CDR1 is MNHEY, CDR2 SVGAGI. V lost 6 bases, J lost 10 bases, and 16 bases lay in between. This CDR3 has 13 amino acids. The DNA of the CDR3 is TGTGCCAGCAGACCCCCCGGAAAGAAGGAGCAGTTCTTC. It is translated as CASRPPGKKEQFF.

This clonotype was seen repeatedly, ten times or more. The chain carries TRBV15 and TRBJ2-7; D is uncertain. The CDR3 loop spans 15 amino acids. Trimming left V 0 bases short and J 0 bases short, with 9 bases between. Germline-derived CDR1 and CDR2 are LNHNV and YYDKDF (reference sequence). The CDR3 sequence is CATSRDRLASYEQYF. In DNA form, the CDR3 reads TGTGCCACCAGCAGAGATCGATTGGCCTCCTACGAGCAGTACTTC.

This clonotype occurred many times. The chain carries TRBV7-6 and TRBJ1-1, with D possibly being TRBD1 (5 bases). V was clipped by 1 base and J by 2 bases, with 14 bases between them. The CDR3 runs 16 residues. The V gene's germline CDR1 is SGHVS and CDR2 FNYEAQ. The CDR3 sequence: CASSLDLRGSNTEAFF. Here the CDR3 DNA reads TGTGCCAGCAGCTTAGATCTCCGGGGCAGCAACACTGAAGCTTTCTTT.

The chain is built from TRBV14 and TRBJ1-1; a weak D match, TRBD1 (6 bases). The CDR3 has 16 residues. Germline loops: CDR1 SGHDN, CDR2 FVKESK. Between the trimmed V and J ends, which lost 0 bases and 0 bases, there was a span of 11 bases. The CDR3 sequence: CASSQDLGHLNTEAFF. CDR3 nucleotides: TGTGCCAGCAGCCAAGATTTGGGACACCTGAACACTGAAGCTTTCTTT. The variable domain in full, completed from reference TRBV14 and TRBJ1-1, reads EAGVTQFPSHSVIEKGQTVTLRCDPISGHDNLYWYRRVMGKEIKFLLHFVKESKQDESGMPNNRFLAERTGGTYSTLKVQPAELEDSGVYFCASSQDLGHLNTEAFFGQGTRLTVV.

At least ten counts were recorded for this clonotype. The chain carries TRBV7-9 and TRBJ1-6, with D hard to call. Between the trimmed V and J ends, which lost 1 base and 9 bases, there was a span of 7 bases. This CDR3 contains 13 residues. The germline CDR1 and CDR2 sequences are SEHNR and FQNEAQ (reference sequence). The CDR3 sequence is CASSLEAPSPLHF. The CDR3 DNA follows: TGTGCCAGCAGCTTAGAAGCGCCTTCACCCCTCCACTTT.

In this sample, this clonotype turned up many times. This chain uses TRBV27 with TRBJ1-6; D remains unclear. The germline V and J ends were trimmed by 4 bases and 6 bases, with 10 bases remaining between them. Germline CDR1 is MNHEY and CDR2 is SMNVEV (reference sequence). The CDR3 loop spans 14 amino acids. Here the CDR3 reads CASSSYFGNSPLHF. The CDR3 region has the DNA TGTGCCAGCAGTTCTTACTTCGGTAATTCACCCCTCCACTTT.

J is TRBJ1-3 and V is TRBV30; perhaps TRBD1 as D (5 bases). The germline V and J ends were trimmed by 2 bases and 0 bases, with 8 bases remaining between them. In germline, CDR1 is GTSNPN, CDR2 SVGIG (reference sequence). This CDR3 comprises 14 residues. The CDR3 coding sequence is TGTGCCTGGAGTTGGGGGGGCTCTGGAAACACCATATATTTT. Amino acid sequence: CAWSWGGSGNTIYF.

This clonotype was seen at least ten times. V and J are TRBV20-1 and TRBJ2-4; D is perhaps TRBD2 (5 bases). Germline V gene lookup returns CDR1 DFQATT and CDR2 SNEGSKA (reference sequence). V lost 3 bases to trimming and J lost 1 base, with 10 bases between them. The CDR3 has 14 amino acids. CDR3 sequence reads: CSASKRGAKNIQYF. The CDR3 DNA follows: TGCAGTGCTAGTAAGAGAGGGGCCAAAAACATTCAGTACTTC.